This T cell receptor (beta chain) was captured by sequencing in a study of T-cell memory formation after mild COVID-19. Study summary: TCR clusters showed largely donor specificity.

Via MiXCR, TCRdb re-called the 5' RACE reads, giving one row per CDR3 protein. The sample includes about 560,000 distinct CDR3 sequences, 15% to 20% of them seen just once. The CDR3 extends over 16 amino acids. Germline V CDR1 and CDR2: LGHDT, YNNKEL (reference sequence). Trimming stripped 4 bases from V and 0 bases from J, with 13 bases between. A few counts support this clonotype. The target antigen is unknown. General observations from the study: SARS-CoV-2 specificity was not confirmed for second-wave clones peaking on day 37. Clones shrinking from day 15 to 85 showed even CD4/CD8 mixes; later expanders tilted CD4+. Several responding clones turned up in pre-infection memory, indicating that cross-reactive memory may have taken part.

The source material was PBMCs or a T cell subset sorted from them (not recorded which). The chain combines TRBV3-1 with TRBJ1-5; D may be TRBD1 (5 bases). The sequence came from an adult woman who had mild COVID-19 (a few samples of this study predate the infection). Cell type and time point are not known. DNA for the CDR3: TGTGCCAGCAGCCCGGACAAGGGGAATAGCAATCAGCCCCAGCATTTT. Protein product: CASSPDKGNSNQPQHF.